The 5 T cell receptor beta chains reported below all come from one sample, sequenced in a study of blood T cell repertoires in COVID-19. This table comes from immunoSEQ multiplex PCR, and its TCRdb copy is limited to in-frame clones, with some not included. Here the sample spans about 220,000 clones, 65% to 85% being singletons. Sequenced: PBMCs or T cells enriched from blood (not recorded which). The source of these receptors is a woman aged 55 to 70 who had recovered from COVID-19.

The count of this clone is one. V is TRBV12-3 or TRBV12-4 and J is TRBJ2-3; D remains ambiguous. CDR3 length: 13 amino acids. Trimming left V 6 bases short and J 7 bases short, with 14 bases between. The CDR3 loop reads CASSLTVLNTQYF. DNA for the CDR3: TGTGCCAGCAGCTTGACTGTCTTGAATACGCAGTATTTT.

The chain uses TRBV5-1 and TRBJ2-2; 9 nucleotides agree with TRBD1. Germline V CDR1 and CDR2: SGHRS, YFSETQ. This CDR3 has 16 residues. The V gene end was trimmed by 4 bases and the J gene end by 3 bases; junction bases not matched to a gene: 7. CDR3 coding DNA: TGCGCCAGCAGCCCGACCGGGACAGGGTACACCGGGGAGCTGTTTTTT. Residues: CASSPTGTGYTGELFF. Together with reference TRBV5-1 and TRBJ2-2, the CDR3 gives the full variable domain: KAGVTQTPRYLIKTRGQQVTLSCSPISGHRSVSWYQQTPGQGLQFLFEYFSETQRNKGNFPGRFSGRQFSNSRSEMNVSTLELGDSALYLCASSPTGTGYTGELFFGEGSRLTVL.

The V gene is TRBV9, the J gene TRBJ1-6, with 8 bases lining up with TRBD1. There are 13 residues in the CDR3. J lost 11 bases, V lost 4 bases, and 5 bases had no gene match. The germline CDR1 and CDR2 sequences are SGDLS and YYNGEE. CDR3 nucleotide sequence: TGTGCCAGCAGCACTCGGACAGGGACACCCCTCCACTTT. As protein: CASSTRTGTPLHF.

This clone was recorded only once. The chain is built from TRBV6-1 and TRBJ1-3, with D perhaps matching TRBD1 (6 bases). CDR3 length: 14 amino acids. Trimming removed 3 bases from V and 4 bases from J, with 10 bases in between. CDR1 is MNHNS, CDR2 SASEGT, per germline. The DNA of the CDR3 is TGTGCCAGCAGTGATGGGGGCACGGGAAACACCATATATTTT. It encodes CASSDGGTGNTIYF.

Here the CDR3 reads CASSLTKEGYTF. CDR3 sequence (DNA): TGTGCCAGCAGCTTAACGAAAGAGGGCTACACCTTC. The rearrangement links TRBV7-9 to TRBJ1-2; D is undetermined. Germline CDR1 is SEHNR and CDR2 is FQNEAQ (reference sequence). The CDR3 sequence is 12 residues long. V was cut by 2 bases and J by 8 bases, with 9 bases left in between.